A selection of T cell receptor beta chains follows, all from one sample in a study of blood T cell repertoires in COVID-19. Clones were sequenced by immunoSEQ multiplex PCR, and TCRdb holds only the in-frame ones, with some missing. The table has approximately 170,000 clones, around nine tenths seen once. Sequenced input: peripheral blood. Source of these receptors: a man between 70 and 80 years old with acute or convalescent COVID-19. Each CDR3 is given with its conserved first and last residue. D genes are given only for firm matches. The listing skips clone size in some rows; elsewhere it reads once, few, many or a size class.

TGTGCCAGCAGCCTGCCCCAGGGGGGCGATGAGCAGTTCTTC,CASSLPQGGDEQFF,NA,NA,TRBV3-1/TRBV3-2,TRBJ2-1
TGTGCCAGCAGCTGGGAAGCGGGAGAAACCGGGGAGCTGTTTTTT,CASSWEAGETGELFF,NA,TRBD2,TRBV5-4,TRBJ2-2
TGCGCCAGCAGCCGGACCGGGGGGGGTTTTGGAGCTTTCTTT,CASSRTGGGFGAFF,NA,NA,TRBV4-3,TRBJ1-1
TGTGCCAGCAGCCCTCTACAGGGGTCCTACGAGCAGTACTTC,CASSPLQGSYEQYF,few,TRBD1,TRBV7-2,TRBJ2-7
TGTGCCACCAGCAGTGATAACAGGGGCAATCAGCCCCAGCATTTT,CATSSDNRGNQPQHF,NA,NA,TRBV15,TRBJ1-5
TGTGCCAGCAGTTACTTTCTGCAAGAGACCCAGTACTTC,CASSYFLQETQYF,NA,NA,TRBV6-5,TRBJ2-5
TGTGCAAGTCGCCTTAGGGGGGGGGACAGGGTGAATACCGTGGGAAGCAATCAGCCCCAGCATTTT,CASRLRGGDRVNTVGSNQPQHF,NA,NA,TRBV12-2,TRBJ1-5
TGTGCCAGCAGTTATGATACTAGCGGGAATGGCGAGCAGTTCTTC,CASSYDTSGNGEQFF,NA,TRBD2,TRBV6-5,TRBJ2-1
TGTGCCAGCAGTTTACGGGGAGGGGACACTGAAGCTTTCTTT,CASSLRGGDTEAFF,NA,NA,TRBV27,TRBJ1-1
TGTGCCAGCAGTTACCTTGGACAGACTAACACCGGGGAGCTGTTTTTT,CASSYLGQTNTGELFF,NA,NA,TRBV6-2/TRBV6-3,TRBJ2-2
TGTGCCAGCAGCCAAGAATCGGCGGGAGGATGGGAGACCCAGTACTTC,CASSQESAGGWETQYF,NA,TRBD2,TRBV4-2,TRBJ2-5
TGTGCCAGCAGCCCCCAGGGGGCGCATCAAGATACGCAGTATTTT,CASSPQGAHQDTQYF,NA,TRBD1,TRBV9,TRBJ2-3
TGTGCCAGCAGCTCTGCCGGTTCCTTCTACGAGCAGTACTTC,CASSSAGSFYEQYF,NA,NA,TRBV11-2,TRBJ2-7
TGTGCCAGCTCAATCCTAAACAGGGGGCCCTACGAGCAGTACTTC,CASSILNRGPYEQYF,NA,TRBD1,TRBV18,TRBJ2-7
TGTGCTAGTGGTTCAAGCACCGGGTCCCACTACAATGAGCAGTTCTTC,CASGSSTGSHYNEQFF,NA,NA,TRBV12-5,TRBJ2-1
TGTGCCAGCAGCGGAACGCCGGGACAGCACACAGATACGCAGTATTTT,CASSGTPGQHTDTQYF,NA,TRBD1,TRBV7-8,TRBJ2-3
TGTGCCAGCAGCTCCCAGGGGGATAATGAAAAACTGTTTTTT,CASSSQGDNEKLFF,NA,TRBD1,TRBV7-9,TRBJ1-4
TGTGCCAGCAGCCACCCTACTAGCGGGGTTGGCAATGAGCAGTTCTTC,CASSHPTSGVGNEQFF,NA,TRBD2,TRBV9,TRBJ2-1
TGTGCCCCTATCCAACCCCGGGACAGGGAGGAATACGAGCAGTACTTC,CAPIQPRDREEYEQYF,NA,TRBD1,TRBV24-1,TRBJ2-7
TGTGCCAGCAGTCAACCGGGGGGCTCTTACGAGCAGTACTTC,CASSQPGGSYEQYF,NA,NA,TRBV6-5,TRBJ2-7
TGTGCCAGCAGCCCCCCAGGGGACACTGAAGCTTTCTTT,CASSPPGDTEAFF,NA,NA,TRBV7-6,TRBJ1-1
TGTGCCAGCAGCTCGATATGGGGCGGGAGGGCAGATACGCAGTATTTT,CASSSIWGGRADTQYF,NA,TRBD2,TRBV7-9,TRBJ2-3
TGTGCCAGCAGCTCGAGTGCGGGTCCCGATTCACCCCTCCACTTT,CASSSSAGPDSPLHF,NA,NA,TRBV5-5,TRBJ1-6
TGCGCCAGCAGCCAAGCGACCGGGGAGCTGTTTTTT,CASSQATGELFF,NA,NA,TRBV4-3,TRBJ2-2
TGCGCCAGCAGCCCGGGACAGGGGGCGTACGAGCAGTACTTC,CASSPGQGAYEQYF,NA,TRBD1,TRBV5-1,TRBJ2-7
TGTGCCAGCAGGAGGGGAGCGGGGGTTGACAATGAGCAGTTCTTC,CASRRGAGVDNEQFF,NA,TRBD2,TRBV6-5,TRBJ2-1
TGTGCCAGCAGTTTAGAACAGGGGGGCACTGAAGCTTTCTTT,CASSLEQGGTEAFF,NA,TRBD1,TRBV28,TRBJ1-1
TGTGCCAGCAGTGACAGGGGCTTCGGGTACACCATATATTTT,CASSDRGFGYTIYF,NA,NA,TRBV2,TRBJ1-3
TGTGCCAGCAGTCTAGCGGGGGCCCTAATCATGCGCACAGATACGCAGTATTTT,CASSLAGALIMRTDTQYF,NA,TRBD2,TRBV2,TRBJ2-3
TGTGCCAGTAGTAGGATGTGGGAGGCCTCTGGGGCCAACGTCCTGACTTTC,CASSRMWEASGANVLTF,NA,NA,TRBV19,TRBJ2-6
TGTGCCACCAGCAGAGGGACAAGCGCTCCTAATCAGCCCCAGCATTTT,CATSRGTSAPNQPQHF,once,NA,TRBV15,TRBJ1-5
TGCGCCAGCAGTCAAAACAGAAAAGAGACCCAGTACTTC,CASSQNRKETQYF,NA,NA,TRBV23-1,TRBJ2-5
TGTGCCAGCAGCCCCCGGGGTGAAAAACTGTTTTTT,CASSPRGEKLFF,NA,NA,TRBV7-9,TRBJ1-4
TGTGCCAGCAGCTTGGGCGGATTTAGCACAGATACGCAGTATTTT,CASSLGGFSTDTQYF,NA,NA,TRBV5-5,TRBJ2-3
TGCGCCAGTGGACGGGGGACCAACTACAATGAGCAGTTCTTC,CASGRGTNYNEQFF,once,NA,TRBV5-1,TRBJ2-1
TGTGCCAGCGGGTCGCGAGGTGAGACCCAGTACTTC,CASGSRGETQYF,NA,NA,TRBV5-4,TRBJ2-5
TGTGCCAGCAGTACACGGGGGGGCACTGAAGCTTTCTTT,CASSTRGGTEAFF,NA,NA,TRBV27,TRBJ1-1
TGTGCCAGCAGCGGACAGGGGCGGACTGGGGCCAACGTCCTGACTTTC,CASSGQGRTGANVLTF,NA,TRBD1,TRBV25-1,TRBJ2-6
TGTGCCAGCTCACAGACTAGCGGGACAGACGAGCAGTACTTC,CASSQTSGTDEQYF,NA,TRBD2,TRBV18,TRBJ2-7
TGTGCCAGCAGTTACTCCGGGCTAGCGGGAGGGGTCGGGGAGCTGTTTTTT,CASSYSGLAGGVGELFF,once,TRBD2,TRBV6-2/TRBV6-3,TRBJ2-2
TGTGCCAGCAGCTTCGTCGCGGGAAGGGATGAGCAGTTCTTC,CASSFVAGRDEQFF,NA,NA,TRBV7-3,TRBJ2-1
TGTGCCAGCAGTTGGGGGCAAGGCGGCTACACCTTC,CASSWGQGGYTF,NA,NA,TRBV28,TRBJ1-2
TGCGCCAGCAGCTTCCTAGCGGGGCAGTACGGGGAGCTGTTTTTT,CASSFLAGQYGELFF,NA,TRBD2,TRBV5-1,TRBJ2-2
TGTGCCAGCAGCCCTTGGACTAGCGGACCCTACGAGCAGTACTTC,CASSPWTSGPYEQYF,NA,TRBD2,TRBV7-9,TRBJ2-7
TGTGCCAGCAGTCCGGGACAGGGGCGAGCCTCCTATAATTCACCCCTCCACTTT,CASSPGQGRASYNSPLHF,NA,TRBD1,TRBV13,TRBJ1-6
TGTGCCAGCAGCCCCCCGCTAGCGAGCAGCACAGATACGCAGTATTTT,CASSPPLASSTDTQYF,NA,NA,TRBV3-1/TRBV3-2,TRBJ2-3
TGTGCCAGCAGCCCCGGGACAGGCTCTGGAAACACCATATATTTT,CASSPGTGSGNTIYF,NA,TRBD1,TRBV11-2,TRBJ1-3
TGCGCCAGCAGCCGCACGACGGGAGACTATGGCTACACCTTC,CASSRTTGDYGYTF,NA,NA,TRBV4-3,TRBJ1-2
TGTGCCGGACAGGGGTCTTCCCAAGAGACCCAGTACTTC,CAGQGSSQETQYF,NA,TRBD1,TRBV6-5,TRBJ2-5
TGTGCCAGCAGCCAAGATATGACAGGGGATAAAGAGACCCAGTACTTC,CASSQDMTGDKETQYF,NA,TRBD1,TRBV4-2,TRBJ2-5
TGTGCCAGCAGCTTAGCGCGGGGTAAGGGGTCGGAGACCCAGTACTTC,CASSLARGKGSETQYF,NA,NA,TRBV7-9,TRBJ2-5